A single sample gave rise to the 23 T cell receptor beta chains below, sequenced in a study of regulatory T cells in long-lasting Graves disease. The time point was: newly diagnosed GD, antithyroid drugs for less than 3 months. PBMC-extracted RNA yielded the TCR library. Arm-PCR of CDR3 regions and iRepertoire HTBI primers were used to build TCR beta libraries. Using its own MiXCR run on the multiplex PCR reads, TCRdb lists one record per CDR3 protein. Of about 400,000 distinct CDR3 sequences listed, approximately 16% were seen once; the top ten hold over 7.5%. These same data were also listed under a study on T cells in Graves' hyperthyroidism and ophthalmopathy.

The source was peripheral blood mononuclear cells (PBMCs), collected at new diagnosis, from a patient treated with antithyroid drugs. The receptors were sampled from a woman in her thirties or forties with Graves disease.

Many counts were recorded for this clonotype. The CDR3 DNA reads TGTGCCAGCAGTGAATCCGCCCCCTACGAGCAGTACTTC. It yields the protein CASSESAPYEQYF. J is TRBJ2-7 and V is TRBV25-1; D uncertain. The CDR3 sequence is 13 residues long. Trimming took 1 base from V and 2 from J, leaving 6 bases between them. Germline V gene sequence: CDR1 MGHDK, CDR2 SYGVNS.

The chain combines TRBV14 with TRBJ1-1, with 8 bases matching TRBD1. Per the germline V gene, CDR1 is SGHDN and CDR2 is FVKESK. The CDR3 covers 16 residues. J gave up 0 bases and V 4 bases, and 7 bases lay outside the gene matches. As DNA, the CDR3 is TGTGCCAGCAGCCCCTCCGCAGGGGGCCTGAACACTGAAGCTTTCTTT. It specifies CASSPSAGGLNTEAFF.

Ten or more counts support this clonotype. V and J are TRBV6-1 and TRBJ1-2; D is possibly TRBD1 (5 bases). Germline V CDR1 and CDR2: MNHNS, SASEGT. This CDR3 contains 15 residues. V was shortened by 6 bases and J by 4 bases, with 18 bases between the two germline ends. DNA of the CDR3: TGTGCCAGCAGCAGCTCAGGGCCGTCAGGCTATGGCTACACCTTC. Translating gives CASSSSGPSGYGYTF.

This clonotype was recorded many times. The rearrangement joins TRBV2 to TRBJ2-5, with 9 nucleotides matching TRBD2. There are 15 residues in the CDR3. Trimming removed 2 bases from V and 5 bases from J; junction bases left unmatched: 6. Germline V lookup: CDR1 SNHLY, CDR2 FYNNEI. CDR3 region: CASSELAGRHETQYF. CDR3 sequence (DNA): TGTGCCAGCAGTGAACTAGCGGGACGACATGAGACCCAGTACTTC. Complete variable domain (other parts from reference TRBV2 and TRBJ2-5): EPEVTQTPSHQVTQMGQEVILRCVPISNHLYFYWYRQILGQKVEFLVSFYNNEISEKSEIFDDQFSVERPDGSNFTLKIRSTKLEDSAMYFCASSELAGRHETQYFGPGTRLLVL.

V is TRBV5-1 and J is TRBJ2-7; 14 positions agree with TRBD2. Unmatched junction bases numbered 5, after V lost 0 bases and J lost 3 bases. Germline loops: CDR1 SGHRS, CDR2 YFSETQ. The CDR3 runs 17 residues. In nucleotides, the CDR3 is TGCGCCAGCAGCTTGGGAAAGGGACTAGCGGGAGTCTACGAGCAGTACTTC. Protein product: CASSLGKGLAGVYEQYF.

This clonotype showed up many times. The V call is TRBV10-2, the J call TRBJ1-5; D remains unclear. This CDR3 region has 14 residues. Trimming removed 7 bases at V and 0 bases at J, with 10 bases between. Germline CDR1 and CDR2: WSHSY and SAAADI. The CDR3 DNA is TGCGCCAGCAAGCAGACGGATAGCAATCAGCCCCAGCATTTT. The encoded protein is CASKQTDSNQPQHF.

This clonotype was observed many times. The rearrangement joins TRBV12-3 or TRBV12-4 to TRBJ1-4; TRBD1 aligns across 7 bases. This CDR3 is built from 14 residues. The J segment lost 8 bases and the V segment lost 1 base, leaving 4 bases of the junction unmatched. The CDR3 nucleotides are TGTGCCAGCAGTTTAGAGACAGGGAGGGAAAAACTGTTTTTT. Its protein is CASSLETGREKLFF.

This clonotype was recorded many times. The chain has TRBV5-5 and TRBJ2-1, with D possibly being TRBD2 (5 bases). CDR3 length equals 15 residues. The germline CDR1 and CDR2 sequences are SGHKS and YYEKEE (reference sequence). The germline V and J ends were trimmed by 0 bases and 5 bases, with 12 bases remaining between them. CDR3 in amino acids: CASSLDVGVHNEQFF. The CDR3 bases are TGTGCCAGCAGCTTGGATGTCGGGGTACACAATGAGCAGTTCTTC.

This clonotype was recorded many times. The chain recombines TRBV18 with TRBJ2-7; D might be TRBD2 (5 bases). V dropped 3 bases and J dropped 2 bases, with 14 bases sitting between them. The germline CDR1 and CDR2 sequences are KGHSH and LQKENI. There are 15 residues in the CDR3. The CDR3 sequence: CASSPRTGQPYEQYF. DNA for the CDR3: TGTGCCAGCTCACCGCGGACTGGGCAGCCCTACGAGCAGTACTTC.

The chain is built from TRBV12-5 and TRBJ2-5; 10 bases match TRBD1. Germline trimming cut 6 bases from V and 5 bases from J; bases unmatched to any gene: 9. There are 15 residues in the CDR3. Per the germline V gene, CDR1 is LGHNT and CDR2 is FRNRAP. The CDR3 DNA reads as TGTGCTAGTGGGTCCCGGGACAGGGGATACGAGACCCAGTACTTC. Protein sequence: CASGSRDRGYETQYF. Complete variable domain (other parts from reference TRBV12-5 and TRBJ2-5): DARVTQTPRHKVTEMGQEVTMRCQPILGHNTVFWYRQTMMQGLELLAYFRNRAPLDDSGMPKDRFSAEMPDATLATLKIQPSEPRDSAVYFCASGSRDRGYETQYFGPGTRLLVL.

The chain recombines TRBV9 with TRBJ2-1; possible D gene TRBD2, 5 bases. CDR3 length equals 16 residues. Looked up from germline, CDR1 is SGDLS and CDR2 is YYNGEE. V was pared by 0 bases and J by 7 bases, with 17 bases between. CDR3 residues: CASSVGASSSGNEQFF. In nucleotides, the CDR3 is TGTGCCAGCAGCGTAGGGGCCAGCTCCTCGGGGAATGAGCAGTTCTTC. Complete variable domain (other parts from reference TRBV9 and TRBJ2-1): DSGVTQTPKHLITATGQRVTLRCSPRSGDLSVYWYQQSLDQGLQFLIQYYNGEERAKGNILERFSAQQFPDLHSELNLSSLELGDSALYFCASSVGASSSGNEQFFGPGTRLTVL.

The J gene is TRBJ2-4, the V gene TRBV4-2; 9 nucleotides align to TRBD1. J gave up 0 bases and V 3 bases, and 3 bases lay outside the gene matches. The CDR3 contains 16 residues. Germline assignment: CDR1 LGHNA and CDR2 YNFKEQ. The DNA of the CDR3 is TGTGCCAGCAGCCACACAGGGGGCGCAGCCAAAAACATTCAGTACTTC. Translating it yields CASSHTGGAAKNIQYF.

In this sample, this clonotype turned up a few times. The CDR3 loop reads CASPEFYYEQYF. The CDR3 DNA is TGCGCCAGCCCGGAGTTTTATTACGAGCAGTACTTC. The chain carries TRBV10-1 and TRBJ2-7; no reliable D call. V dropped 8 bases and J dropped 4 bases, with 12 bases sitting between them. The CDR3 has 12 residues. Per the germline V gene, CDR1 is WNHNN and CDR2 is SYGVQD (reference sequence).

With respect to this clonotype: Possible read error: a much larger clone is one base away. The V gene is TRBV28, the J gene TRBJ2-3; TRBD1 aligns across 9 bases. The J segment lost 5 bases and the V segment lost 7 bases, leaving 7 bases of the junction unmatched. The germline V gene encodes CDR1 MDHEN and CDR2 SYDVKM. The CDR3 has 14 residues. DNA of the CDR3: TGTGCCAGCATCCTGGACAGGGGCATAGATACGCAGTATTTT. Translation: CASILDRGIDTQYF.

This clonotype was picked up many times. The chain couples TRBV2 to TRBJ2-7, with D perhaps TRBD1 (5 bases). The CDR3 sequence is 15 residues long. Trimming took 6 bases from V and 13 from J, leaving 28 bases between them. Germline V gene data show CDR1 as SNHLY and CDR2 as FYNNEI. The CDR3 sequence is CASRHRLLGGNPLYF. The CDR3 coding sequence is TGTGCCAGCAGGCACAGGCTCCTAGGCGGAAACCCGCTTTACTTC.

The table lists this clonotype with a few counts. The chain recombines TRBV18 with TRBJ2-5, with 7 bases aligning to TRBD2. Germline V gene lookup returns CDR1 KGHSH and CDR2 LQKENI. The CDR3 consists of 16 residues. Losses at the gene ends were 3 bases for V and 5 bases for J; bases not matched to a gene: 12. The CDR3 protein is CASSPKTLAGVETQYF. CDR3 sequence (DNA): TGTGCCAGCTCACCGAAGACGTTGGCGGGAGTGGAGACCCAGTACTTC.

This clonotype was observed many times. The V gene is TRBV30, the J gene TRBJ1-3; D is unclear. This CDR3 contains 15 residues. Per germline, CDR1 GTSNPN and CDR2 SVGIG (reference sequence). The V end lost 2 bases, the J end lost 8 bases, and 19 bases lay between the germline ends. The CDR3 is CAWSYGPGYGDTIYF. CDR3 sequence (DNA): TGTGCCTGGAGTTACGGACCCGGCTACGGTGACACCATATATTTT.

The CDR3 region has the DNA TGCGCCAGCAGCCAAGGACTAGATGCCCAAGGGAGCTACGAGCAGTACTTC. It translates to CASSQGLDAQGSYEQYF. The chain links TRBV4-3 to TRBJ2-7, with a possible D match to TRBD2 (6 bases). CDR3 length equals 17 residues. Trimming took off 1 base at V and 3 bases at J, with 19 bases between the two ends. Germline-derived CDR1 and CDR2 are LGHNA and YSLEER.

The chain joins TRBV5-6 to TRBJ1-6; D is unclear. V shed 2 bases and J shed 10 bases, with 7 bases lying between them. CDR3 length: 12 residues. From germline, CDR1 is SGHDT and CDR2 YYEEEE. Here the CDR3 DNA reads TGTGCCAGCAGCTTACTCCGGTCACCCCTCCACTTT. It translates to CASSLLRSPLHF.

This clonotype was detected many times. The chain couples TRBV7-2 to TRBJ2-7; D possibly corresponds to TRBD2 (5 bases). V lost 4 bases to trimming and J lost 5 bases, with 9 bases between them. The length of the CDR3 is 12 residues. The germline V gene encodes CDR1 SGHTA and CDR2 FQGNSA. CDR3 in amino acids: CASSSVGNEQYF. CDR3 sequence (DNA): TGTGCCAGCAGCTCGGTCGGGAACGAGCAGTACTTC.

This clonotype was found many times. The CDR3 loop reads CASSYSIQGQSVGEQFF. CDR3 DNA sequence: TGTGCCAGCAGTTACTCAATTCAGGGACAGTCCGTTGGTGAGCAGTTCTTC. The rearrangement uses TRBV6-5 and TRBJ2-1; 7 bases are a match to TRBD1. This CDR3 spans 17 amino acids. The germline V gene encodes CDR1 MNHEY and CDR2 SVGAGI. V was clipped by 0 bases and J by 9 bases; unmatched bases: 14.

The chain carries TRBV11-2 and TRBJ2-1; 13 bases fit TRBD2. This CDR3 has 17 residues. V was pared by 5 bases and J by 8 bases, with 12 bases of the junction left unmatched. Germline CDR1 is SGHAT and CDR2 is FQNNGV. In DNA form, the CDR3 reads TGTGCCAGCAGCCCAACGCCGGGACTAGCGGGAACGGATGAGCAGTTCTTC. Protein product: CASSPTPGLAGTDEQFF.

This clonotype has a count of ten or more. The chain employs TRBV2 and TRBJ1-6; D might be TRBD1 (5 bases). V lost 7 bases, J lost 6 bases, and 16 bases lay in between. CDR3 length: 15 amino acids. Germline V gives CDR1 SNHLY, CDR2 FYNNEI. The CDR3 DNA reads as TGTGCCAGCATACCAAACTGGGACCCTAATTCACCCCTCCACTTT. Protein sequence: CASIPNWDPNSPLHF. Supplemented by reference TRBV2 and TRBJ1-6, the full variable domain reads EPEVTQTPSHQVTQMGQEVILRCVPISNHLYFYWYRQILGQKVEFLVSFYNNEISEKSEIFDDQFSVERPDGSNFTLKIRSTKLEDSAMYFCASIPNWDPNSPLHFGNGTRLTVT.